A single sample gave rise to the 22 T cell receptor beta chains below, sequenced in a study of blood T cells in healthy people across ages. Through a sample-barcoded 5' primer and a J-beta primer mix, a second PCR was run for roughly 7 to 11 cycles. TCRdb ran MiXCR on the 5' RACE reads and lists one entry per CDR3 protein. There are some 700,000 distinct CDR3 sequences in the sample; roughly 20% occur only once, and approximately 20% lies in the top ten. Sequenced sample: blood. Receptors were obtained from a man between 65 and 85 years old in good health.

The genes are TRBV5-5 and TRBJ1-2; TRBD1 matches 8 bases. The V gene's germline CDR1 is SGHKS and CDR2 YYEKEE (reference sequence). The CDR3 covers 16 residues. J lost 5 bases, V lost 0 bases, and 9 bases had no gene match. The CDR3 coding sequence is TGTGCCAGCAGCTTGGGACAGGGGATTAATGGGTATGGCTACACCTTC. Translation: CASSLGQGINGYGYTF. Combining the CDR3 with reference TRBV5-5 and TRBJ1-2 gives the whole variable domain DAGVTQSPTHLIKTRGQQVTLRCSPISGHKSVSWYQQVLGQGPQFIFQYYEKEERGRGNFPDRFSARQFPNYSSELNVNALLLGDSALYLCASSLGQGINGYGYTFGSGTRLTVV.

The table lists this clonotype with many counts. This chain uses TRBV2 with TRBJ2-1, with D possibly being TRBD2 (7 bases). The germline gives CDR1 SNHLY, CDR2 FYNNEI. V was trimmed by 9 bases and J by 7 bases, leaving 19 bases between them. This CDR3 has 14 residues. The CDR3 nucleotides are TGTGCCAGTTCAGGGGCTAGCGGTAAGAATGAGCAGTTCTTC. It codes for CASSGASGKNEQFF.

This clonotype was seen ten or more times. CDR3: CSADRGATYEQYF. CDR3 coding DNA: TGCAGTGCCGACAGGGGGGCAACCTACGAGCAGTACTTC. The V gene is TRBV20-1, the J gene TRBJ2-7; the match to TRBD1 covers 9 bases. Germline loops: CDR1 DFQATT, CDR2 SNEGSKA (reference sequence). The CDR3 is made up of 13 amino acids. J was trimmed by 2 bases and V by 6 bases; bases with no gene match: 5.

This clonotype appeared a few times. The V gene is TRBV6-5, the J gene TRBJ1-1; TRBD1 agrees at 7 bases. From germline, CDR1 is MNHEY and CDR2 SVGAGI. V lost 6 bases, J lost 1 base, and 5 bases stayed unmatched. CDR3 length: 14 residues. In nucleotides, the CDR3 is TGTGCCAGCAGAAGGGACAGTTCGAACACTGAAGCTTTCTTT. It yields the protein CASRRDSSNTEAFF.

There are a few counts of this clonotype. The J gene is TRBJ1-2, the V gene TRBV5-1, with 7 bases identical to TRBD1. V lost 5 bases to trimming and J lost 6 bases; unmatched junction nucleotides: 7. Germline assignment: CDR1 SGHRS and CDR2 YFSETQ. There are 13 residues in the CDR3. CDR3 nucleotides: TGCGCCAGCAGAAGGGACAGCCTGGATGGCTACACCTTC. Residues: CASRRDSLDGYTF.

This clonotype was seen only once. In DNA, the CDR3 is TGTGCCAGCAGCTTGCAACTAGCGAACAATGAGCAGTTCTTC. This sequence encodes CASSLQLANNEQFF. V usage is TRBV5-4 and J usage is TRBJ2-1, with TRBD2 matching over 7 bases. From germline, CDR1 is SGHNT and CDR2 YYREEE (reference sequence). The CDR3 has 14 residues. The junction had 3 bases not matched to a gene; V was cut back by 1 base and J by 5 bases.

This clonotype was counted a few times. This chain connects TRBV5-1 to TRBJ2-3, with TRBD1 as a possible D gene (6 bases). The V end lost 2 bases, the J end lost 6 bases, and 16 bases lay between the germline ends. The germline gives CDR1 SGHRS, CDR2 YFSETQ. This CDR3 has 15 amino acids. CDR3 bases: TGCGCCAGCAGCTTAGGGACACTGGTTGAGGATACGCAGTATTTT. It translates to CASSLGTLVEDTQYF.

There are a few counts of this clonotype. CDR3 DNA sequence: TGCGCCAGCAGCTTGGGGACAGGGGGCGGAGAGACCCAGTACTTC. Translated, it gives CASSLGTGGGETQYF. J is TRBJ2-5 and V is TRBV5-1, with 11 bases matching TRBD1. This CDR3 region has 15 residues. From germline, CDR1 is SGHRS and CDR2 YFSETQ. V shed 0 bases and J 4 bases; nucleotides not matched to a gene: 2.

This clonotype was detected only a few times. The J gene is TRBJ2-1, the V gene TRBV24-1; 7 bases map to TRBD2. CDR1 KGHDR and CDR2 SFDVKD come from the germline V gene. This CDR3 comprises 15 residues. V was clipped by 3 bases and J by 3 bases; unmatched bases: 4. CDR3 DNA sequence: TGTGCCACCAGTGATGCGGCTAGCGGCTACAATGAGCAGTTCTTC. Translation gives CATSDAASGYNEQFF.

The rearrangement links TRBV5-1 to TRBJ2-5; maybe TRBD1 (5 bases). The CDR3 is made up of 15 amino acids. Trimming removed 0 bases from V and 2 bases from J, with 11 bases in between. Germline lookup yields CDR1 SGHRS and CDR2 YFSETQ. DNA of the CDR3: TGCGCCAGCAGCTTGGCCAGGGCCCCGCAAGAGACCCAGTACTTC. This codes for CASSLARAPQETQYF.

At least ten counts were recorded for this clonotype. J is TRBJ2-1 and V is TRBV29-1; TRBD2 matches 9 bases. With V trimmed by 7 bases and J by 8 bases, 12 bases remained unmatched. The germline CDR1 and CDR2 sequences are SQVTM and ANQGSEA. The CDR3 extends over 14 amino acids. The CDR3 reads CSGSPGLANDEQFF. DNA for the CDR3: TGCAGCGGTTCACCGGGACTAGCTAACGATGAGCAGTTCTTC.

This clonotype was seen a few times. Compared with germline, one end of the junction differs, possibly owing to a read error. The chain couples TRBV29-1 to TRBJ2-1; D may correspond to TRBD1 or TRBD2 (6 bases each). CDR1 is SQVTM and CDR2 is ANQGSEA in the germline V gene. The CDR3 covers 12 residues. The CDR3 sequence: CSVDGTGGRQNF. CDR3 coding DNA: TGCAGCGTTGACGGTACCGGGGGCCGCCAGAACTTC.

The table lists this clonotype with a few counts. The rearrangement joins TRBV10-3 to TRBJ2-1, with TRBD2 matching 11 bases. After removal of 8 bases from V and 5 bases from J, the junction contained 2 bases not matched to a gene. In germline, CDR1 is ENHRY, CDR2 SYGVKD. The CDR3 is 13 residues long. The CDR3 spells CAIATSGDNEQFF. The CDR3 DNA sequence: TGTGCCATCGCGACTAGCGGGGACAATGAGCAGTTCTTC.

The table lists this clonotype with a count of one. J is TRBJ1-5 and V is TRBV11-2, with D possibly matching TRBD1 (5 bases). The ends were cut back, 0 bases at V and 11 bases at J, with 14 bases in the middle. Germline V gene data show CDR1 as SGHAT and CDR2 as FQNNGV. CDR3 length: 14 amino acids. The CDR3 coding sequence is TGTGCCAGCAGCTTAGATTCCGTGGGGGGGGCCCAGCATTTT. Protein sequence: CASSLDSVGGAQHF.

This clonotype has a handful of counts. DNA of the CDR3: TGCAGTGCTGACAGGGCTGGAGATACGCAGTATTTT. This codes for CSADRAGDTQYF. This chain joins TRBV20-1 and TRBJ2-3; 7 nucleotides line up with TRBD1. Germline V gives CDR1 DFQATT, CDR2 SNEGSKA (reference sequence). The length of the CDR3 is 12 residues. Unmatched junction bases numbered 4, after V lost 5 bases and J lost 5 bases.

This clonotype was counted only a few times. J is TRBJ2-1 and V is TRBV20-1; the match to TRBD2 covers 10 bases. Germline loops: CDR1 DFQATT, CDR2 SNEGSKA (reference sequence). The V gene end was trimmed by 0 bases and the J gene end by 0 bases; junction bases not matched to a gene: 8. This CDR3 is 18 amino acids long. The chain's CDR3 is CSARDRTSGEISYNEQFF. As DNA, the CDR3 is TGCAGTGCTAGAGATCGTACTAGCGGGGAAATCTCCTACAATGAGCAGTTCTTC.

This clonotype was observed a few times. The genes are TRBV12-3 or TRBV12-4 and TRBJ1-5; 9 bases fit TRBD1. The CDR3 has 18 amino acids. Unmatched junction bases numbered 12, after V lost 3 bases and J lost 3 bases. CDR3 loop: CASSFGRTGVSLNQPQHF. The CDR3, as DNA: TGTGCCAGCAGTTTTGGGAGGACAGGGGTAAGCCTCAATCAGCCCCAGCATTTT.

The genes are TRBV6-6 and TRBJ2-4; weak D call: TRBD1 (6 bases). The CDR3 is made up of 15 amino acids. V gave up 8 bases and J gave up 2 bases, with 16 bases separating them. The germline V gene has CDR1 MNHNY and CDR2 SVGAGI (reference sequence). The CDR3 here is CASVTGLGTKNIQYF. CDR3 DNA sequence: TGTGCCAGCGTAACAGGGTTGGGAACCAAAAACATTCAGTACTTC.

The chain couples TRBV10-3 to TRBJ2-7; 13 nucleotides line up with TRBD2. The J call is doubtful: the DNA matches TRBJ2-1 better. This CDR3 has 15 residues. Germline CDR1 is ENHRY and CDR2 is SYGVKD. CDR3 protein: CAISSGLAGHNEQFF. CDR3 bases: TGTGCCATCAGTTCGGGACTAGCGGGACACAATGAGCAGTTCTTC.

The rearrangement uses TRBV20-1 and TRBJ2-3, with D unresolved. The V end lost 5 bases, the J end lost 2 bases, and 11 bases lay between the germline ends. The germline gives CDR1 DFQATT, CDR2 SNEGSKA (reference sequence). CDR3 length equals 13 residues. CDR3 loop: CSALGLSTDTQYF. The CDR3 DNA follows: TGCAGTGCTCTGGGTTTGTCCACAGATACGCAGTATTTT.

As to this clonotype: As the CDR3 is not closed by the conserved phenylalanine or tryptophan, this likely results from a read error. This chain joins TRBV12-3 or TRBV12-4 and TRBJ2-3, with 7 bases lining up with TRBD2. The CDR3 contains 15 residues. The DNA of the CDR3 is TGTGCCAGCAGTCCAGGACTAGTAGTAACAGATGCGCAGTATTCT. It codes for CASSPGLVVTDAQYS.

This chain connects TRBV19 to TRBJ2-7, with TRBD2 identical over 15 bases. Near its end, the DNA agrees better with TRBJ2-5, so the J call may be wrong. This CDR3 has 16 amino acids. Germline CDR1 is LNHDA and CDR2 is SQIVND (reference sequence). CDR3 sequence reads: CASRRSGLAGGETQYF. CDR3 in DNA: TGTGCCAGTAGACGTTCGGGACTAGCGGGAGGAGAGACCCAGTACTTC.